These 27 T cell receptor beta chains originate from one sample sequenced in a study of blood T cells in healthy people across ages. The second PCR ran about 6 to 12 cycles with a sample-barcoded 5' primer and J-beta primers. TCRdb fed the 5' RACE reads into MiXCR, producing one record per CDR3 protein. Among over 950,000 distinct CDR3 sequences listed, 35% to 40% were seen once. Material: blood. The receptors originated from a man aged 18 to 35 in good health.

V usage is TRBV6-6 and J usage is TRBJ2-7; 7 bases map to TRBD1. V was clipped by 5 bases and J by 4 bases; unmatched bases: 5. The CDR3 runs 13 residues. Germline CDR1 reads MNHNY; CDR2 reads SVGAGI (reference sequence). The CDR3 here is CASSVTGKYEQYF. Here the CDR3 DNA reads TGTGCCAGCAGTGTGACAGGGAAATACGAGCAGTACTTC.

The CDR3, as DNA: TGCGCCAGCAGCGTGACTCCGGCGGTCTACGAGCAGTACTTC. It translates to CASSVTPAVYEQYF. The chain links TRBV5-1 to TRBJ2-7, with D unresolved. V was trimmed by 4 bases and J by 3 bases, leaving 14 bases between them. CDR1 and CDR2 (germline): SGHRS, YFSETQ. The CDR3 covers 14 residues.

Concerning this clonotype itself: A much more abundant neighbour one base away suggests this may be a read error. This chain uses TRBV12-3 or TRBV12-4 with TRBJ1-2, with a tentative D call TRBD1 (5 bases). The ends were cut back, 4 bases at V and 3 bases at J, with 15 bases in the middle. The CDR3 consists of 15 residues. DNA of the CDR3: TGTGCCAGCAGTTCCCGGGACGGGTTAGACTATGGCTACACCTTC. Residues: CASSSRDGLDYGYTF.

This rearrangement joins TRBV7-2 to TRBJ1-5; D is ambiguous. CDR3 length: 15 residues. The germline V gene encodes CDR1 SGHTA and CDR2 FQGNSA. V was pared by 3 bases and J by 4 bases, with 13 bases between. The CDR3, as DNA: TGTGCCAGCAGCTTTGTTGGGCAGGCTAATCAGCCCCAGCATTTT. Translation: CASSFVGQANQPQHF.

The rearrangement joins TRBV7-6 to TRBJ1-1; D unclear. Germline values: CDR1 SGHVS, CDR2 FNYEAQ. V was cut by 5 bases and J by 4 bases, with 8 bases left in between. The CDR3 is made up of 12 amino acids. Here the CDR3 DNA reads TGTGCCAGCAGCCGACCGCCCACTGAAGCTTTCTTT. It translates to CASSRPPTEAFF.

The V call is TRBV20-1, the J call TRBJ2-3; 7 bases line up with TRBD2. The CDR3 is made up of 13 amino acids. Germline values: CDR1 DFQATT, CDR2 SNEGSKA (reference sequence). Trimming at V came to 2 bases and at J to 6 bases, leaving 5 bases not matched to a gene. The CDR3 loop reads CSARSQGGDTQYF. The CDR3, as DNA: TGCAGTGCTAGATCCCAGGGAGGGGATACGCAGTATTTT.

This clonotype appeared a few times. The rearrangement uses TRBV5-1 and TRBJ2-2; D is unresolved. Germline assignment: CDR1 SGHRS and CDR2 YFSETQ. This CDR3 comprises 14 residues. V was pared by 3 bases and J by 5 bases, with 11 bases between. As DNA, the CDR3 is TGCGCCAGCAGCTCGACGATCGCAACCGGGGAGCTGTTTTTT. Protein: CASSSTIATGELFF.

The J gene is TRBJ2-2, the V gene TRBV5-1; D not resolved. V was cut by 4 bases and J by 4 bases, with 8 bases left in between. The CDR3 is made up of 13 amino acids. From germline, CDR1 is SGHRS and CDR2 YFSETQ. The chain's CDR3 is CASSRETTGELFF. CDR3 bases: TGCGCCAGCAGCCGAGAGACCACCGGGGAGCTGTTTTTT. Together with reference TRBV5-1 and TRBJ2-2, the CDR3 gives the full variable domain: KAGVTQTPRYLIKTRGQQVTLSCSPISGHRSVSWYQQTPGQGLQFLFEYFSETQRNKGNFPGRFSGRQFSNSRSEMNVSTLELGDSALYLCASSRETTGELFFGEGSRLTVL.

To note about this clonotype: At one end the junction does not follow the germline gene, possibly because of a read error. The rearrangement uses TRBV27 and TRBJ1-6; 7 bases fit TRBD1. There are 14 residues in the CDR3. The V gene's germline CDR1 is MNHEY and CDR2 SMNVEV (reference sequence). CDR3 in amino acids: CASSTGQQNSPPHF. DNA of the CDR3: TGTGCCAGCAGTACGGGACAGCAAAATTCACCCCCCCACTTT.

This clonotype has just a few counts. CDR3 DNA: TGCGCCAGCAGCCCGGACGACAGGGGGTACGAAAAACTGTTTTTT. Its protein product is CASSPDDRGYEKLFF. The J gene is TRBJ1-4, the V gene TRBV4-3; 9 nucleotides line up with TRBD1. Trimming took 4 bases from V and 8 from J; bases not matched to a gene: 8. This CDR3 is 15 amino acids long. Germline V gene sequence: CDR1 LGHNA, CDR2 YSLEER.

V and J are TRBV14 and TRBJ2-3; D is unclear. V was pared by 1 base and J by 0 bases, with 8 bases between. The CDR3 contains 15 residues. Germline values: CDR1 SGHDN, CDR2 FVKESK. CDR3 protein: CASSQVVKSTDTQYF. The CDR3 DNA reads TGTGCCAGCAGCCAAGTGGTCAAAAGCACAGATACGCAGTATTTT.

There are a few counts of this clonotype. The chain links TRBV12-3 or TRBV12-4 to TRBJ2-3; perhaps TRBD2 as D (6 bases). The CDR3 has 17 amino acids. V gave up 3 bases and J gave up 2 bases, with 18 bases separating them. This CDR3 is CASSFGDWPRATDTQYF. The CDR3 region has the DNA TGTGCCAGCAGTTTTGGGGACTGGCCTCGGGCCACAGATACGCAGTATTTT.

A word on this clonotype: The germline gene is not matched at one end of the junction; a read error may be the cause. CDR3 loop: CASSSTGLGNSPPHF. The CDR3 DNA follows: TGTGCCAGCAGTTCTACAGGGTTAGGGAACTCACCCCCCCACTTT. The genes are TRBV6-6 and TRBJ1-6, with a possible D match to TRBD1 (6 bases). The CDR3 sequence is 15 residues long. The V gene's germline CDR1 is MNHNY and CDR2 SVGAGI (reference sequence).

This clonotype appeared a few times. J is TRBJ2-3 and V is TRBV6-2 or TRBV6-3, with a tentative D call TRBD2 (5 bases). The V end was cut by 0 bases, the J end by 0 bases, with 16 bases between. The V gene's germline CDR1 is MNHEY and CDR2 SVGEGT. CDR3 length: 18 amino acids. DNA for the CDR3: TGTGCCAGCAGTTACTCGATACCGACGGGAACTAGCACAGATACGCAGTATTTT. This encodes CASSYSIPTGTSTDTQYF.

This clonotype was detected a few times. V and J are TRBV4-2 and TRBJ2-7; 12 bases agree with TRBD2. The CDR3 has 17 residues. The V gene end was trimmed by 3 bases and the J gene end by 0 bases; junction bases not matched to a gene: 6. Germline V gives CDR1 LGHNA, CDR2 YNFKEQ. The CDR3 sequence is CASSHLTSGGPSYEQYF. In DNA form, the CDR3 reads TGTGCCAGCAGCCACTTGACTAGCGGGGGCCCCTCCTACGAGCAGTACTTC.

As regards this clonotype: An end of the junction does not agree with germline; a read error may underlie this. CDR3 nucleotide sequence: TGTGCCGGCAGCCTACTCGGCGGGGGGAACACTGAAGCTTTCTTT. Encoded protein: CAGSLLGGGNTEAFF. The chain joins TRBV7-6 to TRBJ1-1; perhaps TRBD1 as D (5 bases). Looked up from germline, CDR1 is SGHVS and CDR2 is FNYEAQ. The CDR3 is 15 amino acids. Drawing the rest from reference TRBV7-6 and TRBJ1-1, the complete variable domain is GAGVSQSPRYKVTKRGQDVALRCDPISGHVSLYWYRQALGQGPEFLTYFNYEAQQDKSGLPNDRFSAERPEGSISTLTIQRTEQRDSAMYRCAGSLLGGGNTEAFFGQGTRLTVV.

Only a few counts were recorded for this clonotype. This chain uses TRBV14 with TRBJ2-5, with D unclear. V lost 3 bases and J lost 5, with 4 bases in between. The CDR3 loop spans 11 amino acids. Germline CDR1 is SGHDN and CDR2 is FVKESK. The CDR3 protein is CASSQFETQYF. CDR3 sequence (DNA): TGTGCCAGCAGCCAGTTTGAGACCCAGTACTTC.

The J gene is TRBJ1-1, the V gene TRBV7-9, with TRBD1 identical over 9 bases. CDR3 size: 12 residues. CDR1 is SEHNR and CDR2 is FQNEAQ in the germline V gene (reference sequence). V dropped 10 bases and J dropped 4; count of bases not matched to a gene: 4. CDR3 protein: CAIVQGATEAFF. The CDR3 DNA reads TGTGCCATCGTACAGGGGGCCACTGAAGCTTTCTTT.

The chain joins TRBV2 to TRBJ1-2; D gene uncertain. This CDR3 comprises 14 residues. Trimming stripped 2 bases from V and 3 bases from J, with 10 bases between. From germline, CDR1 is SNHLY and CDR2 FYNNEI. The CDR3 loop is CASSEISADYGYTF. The DNA for the CDR3 is TGTGCCAGCAGTGAAATCTCGGCAGACTATGGCTACACCTTC.

V is TRBV25-1 and J is TRBJ1-1, with 7 bases matching TRBD1. Trimming at V came to 6 bases and at J to 4 bases, leaving 8 bases not matched to a gene. Germline V gene data show CDR1 as MGHDK and CDR2 as SYGVNS. The CDR3 contains 14 residues. This chain's CDR3 is CASRGRGRVTEAFF. The CDR3 DNA follows: TGTGCCAGCAGGGGGAGGGGGCGCGTCACTGAAGCTTTCTTT.

The rearrangement links TRBV6-6 to TRBJ1-2; TRBD1 aligns across 10 bases. The ends lost 2 bases at V and 8 bases at J; junction bases unmatched: 11. Germline V gene data show CDR1 as MNHNY and CDR2 as SVGAGI (reference sequence). CDR3 length: 16 residues. The CDR3 nucleotides read TGTGCCAGCAGTTACGTGCCGGGACAGGGGATGGAGGGCTACACCTTC. Translating it yields CASSYVPGQGMEGYTF.

The chain has TRBV12-3 or TRBV12-4 and TRBJ2-7; D not certain. V was cut by 6 bases and J by 7 bases, with 10 bases left in between. The CDR3 spans 11 residues. The DNA for the CDR3 is TGTGCCAGCAGGAGATCGGGTGAGCAGTACTTC. Protein: CASRRSGEQYF.

The table lists this clonotype with many counts. This chain joins TRBV4-3 and TRBJ1-2; no firm D call. V was shortened by 1 base and J by 3 bases, with 6 bases between the two germline ends. Germline loops: CDR1 LGHNA, CDR2 YSLEER. The CDR3 sequence is 13 residues long. CDR3 nucleotide sequence: TGCGCCAGCAGCCAAGGAGCTTACTATGGCTACACCTTC. This translates into CASSQGAYYGYTF.

The chain is built from TRBV12-3 or TRBV12-4 and TRBJ2-7, with D perhaps TRBD2 (5 bases). TRBJ2-5 matches the DNA end more closely, so the J call is doubtful. The CDR3 has 13 residues. The CDR3 is CASSAGGMETQYF. In DNA form, the CDR3 reads TGTGCCAGCAGTGCAGGAGGAATGGAGACCCAGTACTTC.

Only a few counts were recorded for this clonotype. In nucleotides, the CDR3 is TGTGCCAGCAGTCACGGGGGGGCGGGGTCGTACAATGAGCAGTTCTTC. Its protein is CASSHGGAGSYNEQFF. This chain connects TRBV6-2 or TRBV6-3 to TRBJ2-1; 8 bases map to TRBD2. The CDR3 loop spans 16 amino acids. V trimming: 5 bases; J trimming: 4 bases; junction bases outside the gene matches: 10. Germline V gives CDR1 MNHEY, CDR2 SVGEGT.

V is TRBV20-1 and J is TRBJ2-3, with 12 bases fitting TRBD2. The CDR3 has 16 amino acids. V dropped 2 bases and J dropped 2; count of bases not matched to a gene: 5. The V gene's germline CDR1 is DFQATT and CDR2 SNEGSKA (reference sequence). The CDR3 reads CSARKPSGGVTDTQYF. CDR3 nucleotides: TGCAGTGCTAGAAAGCCTAGCGGGGGGGTCACAGATACGCAGTATTTT.

The rearrangement uses TRBV6-1 and TRBJ2-5; D perhaps matches TRBD1 (5 bases). The germline V gene encodes CDR1 MNHNS and CDR2 SASEGT. V was clipped by 2 bases and J by 2 bases, with 12 bases between them. The length of the CDR3 is 15 residues. The CDR3 coding sequence is TGTGCCAGCAGTGAACGGCCAGGGCTACAAGAGACCCAGTACTTC. Translated, it gives CASSERPGLQETQYF.